This TCR beta chain originates from a study of cytomegalovirus exposure and HLA in healthy donors. The PCR contained 60 Vbeta and 13 Jbeta primers. Sequenced by immunoSEQ multiplex PCR; TCRdb stores in-frame clones only, minus some. The sample includes about 150,000 clones, around 78% of them seen just once. CDR3 length: 13 amino acids. Trimming took 4 bases from V and 4 from J, leaving 11 bases between them. The germline V gene encodes CDR1 MNHNS and CDR2 SASEGT. The sample was PBMCs. J is TRBJ2-7 and V is TRBV6-1; D is possibly TRBD2 (6 bases). The TCR comes from a man aged 40-49 years in good health and CMV-seronegative. The CDR3 nucleotides are TGTGCCAGCAGTGTACGGGAGAGTTACGAGCAGTACTTC. Translating it yields CASSVRESYEQYF.